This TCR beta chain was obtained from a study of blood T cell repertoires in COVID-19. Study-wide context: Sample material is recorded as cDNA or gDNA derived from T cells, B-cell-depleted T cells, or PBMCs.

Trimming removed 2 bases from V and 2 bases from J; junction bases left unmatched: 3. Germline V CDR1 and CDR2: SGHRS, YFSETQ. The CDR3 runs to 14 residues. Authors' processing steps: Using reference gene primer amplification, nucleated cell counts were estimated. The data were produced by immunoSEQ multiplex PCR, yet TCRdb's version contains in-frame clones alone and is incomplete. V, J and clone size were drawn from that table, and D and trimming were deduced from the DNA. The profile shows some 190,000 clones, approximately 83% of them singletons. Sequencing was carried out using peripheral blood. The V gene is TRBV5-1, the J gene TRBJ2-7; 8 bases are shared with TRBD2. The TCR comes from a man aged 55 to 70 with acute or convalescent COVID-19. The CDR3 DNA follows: TGCGCCAGCAGCTTAGCGGGAGCGACCTACGAGCAGTACTTC. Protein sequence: CASSLAGATYEQYF.